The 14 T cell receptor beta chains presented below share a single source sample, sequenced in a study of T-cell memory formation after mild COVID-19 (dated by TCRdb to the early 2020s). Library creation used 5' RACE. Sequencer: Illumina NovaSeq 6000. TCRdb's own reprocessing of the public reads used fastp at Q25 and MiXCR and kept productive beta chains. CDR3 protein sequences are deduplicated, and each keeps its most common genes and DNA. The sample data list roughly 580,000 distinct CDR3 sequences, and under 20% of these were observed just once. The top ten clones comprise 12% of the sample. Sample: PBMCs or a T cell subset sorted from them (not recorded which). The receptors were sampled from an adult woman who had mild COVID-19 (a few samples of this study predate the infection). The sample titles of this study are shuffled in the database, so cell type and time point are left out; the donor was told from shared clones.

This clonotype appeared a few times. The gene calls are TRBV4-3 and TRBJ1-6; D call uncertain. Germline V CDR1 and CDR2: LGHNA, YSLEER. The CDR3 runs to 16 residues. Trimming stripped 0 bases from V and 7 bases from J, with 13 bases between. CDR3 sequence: CASSQDPPGGNSPLHF. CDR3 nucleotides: TGCGCCAGCAGCCAAGATCCCCCGGGCGGGAATTCACCCCTCCACTTT.

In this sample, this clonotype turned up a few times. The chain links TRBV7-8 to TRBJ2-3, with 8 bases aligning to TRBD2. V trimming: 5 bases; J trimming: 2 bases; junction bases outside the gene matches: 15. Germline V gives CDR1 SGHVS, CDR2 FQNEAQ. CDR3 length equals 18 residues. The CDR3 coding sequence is TGTGCCAGCAGCCGACGGACTAGCTCACTCAAAGACACAGATACGCAGTATTTT. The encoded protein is CASSRRTSSLKDTDTQYF.

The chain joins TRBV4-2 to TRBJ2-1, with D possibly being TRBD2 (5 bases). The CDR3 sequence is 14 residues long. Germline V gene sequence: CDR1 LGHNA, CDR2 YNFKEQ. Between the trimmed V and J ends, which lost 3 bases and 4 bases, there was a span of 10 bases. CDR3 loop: CASSQLGEYNEQFF. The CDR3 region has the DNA TGTGCCAGCAGCCAGCTCGGGGAATACAATGAGCAGTTCTTC.

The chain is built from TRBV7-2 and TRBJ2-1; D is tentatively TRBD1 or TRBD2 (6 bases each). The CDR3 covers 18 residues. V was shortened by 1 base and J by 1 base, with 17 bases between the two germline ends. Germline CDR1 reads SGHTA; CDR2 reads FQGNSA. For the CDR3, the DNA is TGTGCCAGCAGCTTAGTGGGAGGAGGGGGGCGGTCCTACAATGAGCAGTTCTTC. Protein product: CASSLVGGGGRSYNEQFF. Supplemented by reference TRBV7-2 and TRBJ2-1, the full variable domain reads GAGVSQSPSNKVTEKGKDVELRCDPISGHTALYWYRQSLGQGLEFLIYFQGNSAPDKSGLPSDRFSAERTGGSVSTLTIQRTQQEDSAVYLCASSLVGGGGRSYNEQFFGPGTRLTVL.

CDR3 DNA: TGCAGTGCTAGTGAGGTTTTGAACACTGAAGCTTTCTTT. It is translated as CSASEVLNTEAFF. V usage is TRBV20-1 and J usage is TRBJ1-1; no clear D. V lost 3 bases to trimming and J lost 0 bases, with 8 bases between them. Germline assignment: CDR1 DFQATT and CDR2 SNEGSKA (reference sequence). The CDR3 contains 13 residues.

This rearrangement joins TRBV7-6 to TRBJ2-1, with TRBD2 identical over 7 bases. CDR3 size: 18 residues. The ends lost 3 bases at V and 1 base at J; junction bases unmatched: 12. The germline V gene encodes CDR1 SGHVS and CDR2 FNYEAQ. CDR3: CASSFSPSSGSSYNEQFF. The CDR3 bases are TGTGCCAGCAGCTTTAGCCCTTCTAGCGGTAGTTCCTACAATGAGCAGTTCTTC.

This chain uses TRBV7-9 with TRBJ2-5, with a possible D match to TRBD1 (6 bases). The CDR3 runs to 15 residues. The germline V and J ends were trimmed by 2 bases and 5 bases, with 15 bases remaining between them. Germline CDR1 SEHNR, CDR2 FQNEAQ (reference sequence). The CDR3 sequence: CASSLWVTGTETQYF. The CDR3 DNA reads TGTGCCAGCAGCTTATGGGTAACAGGGACGGAGACCCAGTACTTC.

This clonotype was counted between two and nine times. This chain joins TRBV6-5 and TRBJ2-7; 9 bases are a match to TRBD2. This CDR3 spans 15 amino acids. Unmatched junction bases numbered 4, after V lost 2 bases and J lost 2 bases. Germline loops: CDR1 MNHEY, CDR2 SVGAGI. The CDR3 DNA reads TGTGCCAGCAGTTACGGGGGACTAGCAGCCTACGAGCAGTACTTC. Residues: CASSYGGLAAYEQYF.

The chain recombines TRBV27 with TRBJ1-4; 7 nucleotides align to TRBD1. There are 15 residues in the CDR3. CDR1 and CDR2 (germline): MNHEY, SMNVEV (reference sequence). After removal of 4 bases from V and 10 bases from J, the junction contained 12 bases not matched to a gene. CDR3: CASSSLRGGAGKLFF. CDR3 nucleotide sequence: TGTGCCAGCAGTTCCCTTAGAGGGGGCGCGGGAAAACTGTTTTTT.

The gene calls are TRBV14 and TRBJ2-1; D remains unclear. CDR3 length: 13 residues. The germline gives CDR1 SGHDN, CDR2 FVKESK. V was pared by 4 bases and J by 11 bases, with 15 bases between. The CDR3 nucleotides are TGTGCCAGCAGCCTCTCTACTCCGATTAAGCAGTTCTTC. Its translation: CASSLSTPIKQFF.

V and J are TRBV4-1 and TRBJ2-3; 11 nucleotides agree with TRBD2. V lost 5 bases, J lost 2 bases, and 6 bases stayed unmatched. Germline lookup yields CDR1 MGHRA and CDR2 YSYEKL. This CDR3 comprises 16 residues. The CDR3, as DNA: TGCGCCAGCAGCGAAACTAGCGGGGGAATCACAGATACGCAGTATTTT. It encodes CASSETSGGITDTQYF.

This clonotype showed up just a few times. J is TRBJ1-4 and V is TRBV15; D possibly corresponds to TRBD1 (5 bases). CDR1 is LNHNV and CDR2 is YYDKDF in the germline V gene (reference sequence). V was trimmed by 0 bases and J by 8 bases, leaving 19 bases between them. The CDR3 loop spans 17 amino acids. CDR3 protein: CATSRDPGEGPLEKLFF. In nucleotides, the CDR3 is TGTGCCACCAGCAGAGACCCCGGGGAGGGGCCGTTGGAAAAACTGTTTTTT.

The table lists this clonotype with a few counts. CDR3 bases: TGTGCCAGCAGCCCTGGATGGGGAAACTATGGCTACACCTTC. Translated: CASSPGWGNYGYTF. J is TRBJ1-2 and V is TRBV5-6, with D unclear. This CDR3 has 14 amino acids. V was clipped by 4 bases and J by 2 bases, with 12 bases between them. Germline loops: CDR1 SGHDT, CDR2 YYEEEE.

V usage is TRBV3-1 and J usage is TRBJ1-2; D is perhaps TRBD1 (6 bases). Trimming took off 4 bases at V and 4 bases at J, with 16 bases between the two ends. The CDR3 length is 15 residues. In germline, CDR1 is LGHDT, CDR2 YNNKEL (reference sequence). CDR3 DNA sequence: TGTGCCAGCAGCCTTTACAGGGATCTCGTCTATGGCTACACCTTC. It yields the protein CASSLYRDLVYGYTF.